Presented here are 13 T cell receptor beta chains from one specimen sequenced in a study of T cell responses to AZD1222 COVID-19 vaccine. The repertoire was sequenced with immunoSEQ multiplex PCR; TCRdb's copy has only in-frame clones and lacks some. The sample lists some 42,000 clones, roughly 83% seen once, with 15% to 20% in the top ten. Here the sequenced sample was peripheral blood, taken 28 days after the second AZD1222 dose. These receptors were collected from an adult who received the AZD1222 COVID-19 vaccine.

The rearrangement joins TRBV28 to TRBJ1-1; D perhaps matches TRBD1 (5 bases). The CDR3 consists of 11 residues. Germline CDR1 and CDR2: MDHEN and SYDVKM. V gave up 7 bases and J gave up 7 bases, with 10 bases separating them. CDR3 nucleotide sequence: TGTGCCAGCAAAGACAGTATTGAAGCTTTCTTT. Amino acids: CASKDSIEAFF.

The rearrangement joins TRBV19 to TRBJ1-4; 7 nucleotides line up with TRBD1. J gave up 8 bases and V 5 bases, and 8 bases lay outside the gene matches. The CDR3 loop spans 14 amino acids. The V gene's germline CDR1 is LNHDA and CDR2 SQIVND (reference sequence). The CDR3 sequence: CASSFGGTAEKLFF. The DNA for the CDR3 is TGTGCCAGTAGTTTCGGGGGGACAGCCGAAAAACTGTTTTTT.

The chain has TRBV5-4 and TRBJ2-3; 8 bases agree with TRBD1. The V segment lost 5 bases and the J segment 4 bases; nucleotides outside the gene matches: 9. CDR1 is SGHNT, CDR2 YYREEE, per germline (reference sequence). The CDR3 extends over 15 amino acids. Written as DNA, the CDR3 is TGTGCCAGCAGTCCAGACAGGGGAGGACCAGATACGCAGTATTTT. Encoded protein: CASSPDRGGPDTQYF.

The chain combines TRBV27 with TRBJ2-3; 7 nucleotides line up with TRBD2. The CDR3 is 15 amino acids. Germline V lookup: CDR1 MNHEY, CDR2 SMNVEV (reference sequence). V lost 3 bases and J lost 3; bases outside the gene matches: 6. The CDR3 DNA sequence: TGTGCCAGCAGTTTTTTCGGGGGGTTGACAGATACGCAGTATTTT. Translating it yields CASSFFGGLTDTQYF.

CDR3 DNA: TGTGCCAGCAGCGTAGTGGGAAGCTCTGGAAACACCATATATTTT. Its protein product is CASSVVGSSGNTIYF. The chain recombines TRBV9 with TRBJ1-3; no clear D gene. The CDR3 is 15 residues long. CDR1 is SGDLS and CDR2 is YYNGEE in the germline V gene. Trimming cost V 0 bases and J 0 bases, with 7 bases left between them.

The chain links TRBV10-3 to TRBJ1-2, with 8 nucleotides matching TRBD1. Germline trimming cut 6 bases from V and 2 bases from J; bases unmatched to any gene: 2. This CDR3 contains 13 residues. From germline, CDR1 is ENHRY and CDR2 SYGVKD. The CDR3 nucleotides read TGTGCCATCAGGGACAGGGCCAACTATGGCTACACCTTC. Its protein product is CAIRDRANYGYTF.

V and J are TRBV28 and TRBJ1-6; D remains ambiguous. CDR3 length: 14 amino acids. Germline CDR1 MDHEN, CDR2 SYDVKM. V dropped 0 bases and J dropped 11 bases, with 11 bases sitting between them. In DNA, the CDR3 is TGTGCCAGCAGTTTATGGGAGGGCAGGACACCCCTCCACTTT. Translated, it gives CASSLWEGRTPLHF.

This chain connects TRBV28 to TRBJ1-1; the D is unclear. Trimming took off 6 bases at V and 5 bases at J, with 10 bases between the two ends. CDR3 length equals 12 residues. The germline V gene encodes CDR1 MDHEN and CDR2 SYDVKM. The CDR3 is CASSTAGTEAFF. Written as DNA, the CDR3 is TGTGCCAGCAGCACAGCCGGGACTGAAGCTTTCTTT.

This clone appeared a single time. The chain combines TRBV9 with TRBJ1-2, with TRBD1 identical over 9 bases. CDR3 length: 13 residues. V was clipped by 0 bases and J by 7 bases; unmatched bases: 1. CDR1 and CDR2 (germline): SGDLS, YYNGEE. The CDR3 nucleotides read TGTGCCAGCAGCGTAGCGGACAGGGGTGGCTACACCTTC. It codes for CASSVADRGGYTF.

Details on this clone: One end of the junction is discordant with germline, which a read error may explain. The chain has TRBV7-7 and TRBJ2-1, with a possible D match to TRBD2 (6 bases). Germline V gene sequence: CDR1 SSHAT, CDR2 FNYEAQ (reference sequence). This CDR3 has 15 amino acids. CDR3 sequence reads: CASSPGLRAGNEQFF. In DNA, the CDR3 is TGTGCTAGCAGCCCCGGTTTGAGGGCGGGGAATGAGCAGTTCTTC.

J is TRBJ1-1 and V is TRBV7-8; D unclear. This CDR3 region has 16 residues. V dropped 5 bases and J dropped 0 bases, with 16 bases sitting between them. The germline gives CDR1 SGHVS, CDR2 FQNEAQ. CDR3 sequence reads: CASSPRRPDMNTEAFF. The CDR3 DNA reads TGTGCCAGCAGCCCCAGGCGCCCCGATATGAACACTGAAGCTTTCTTT. The entire variable domain, with the rest obtained from reference TRBV7-8 and TRBJ1-1, is as follows: GAGVSQSPRYKVAKRGQDVALRCDPISGHVSLFWYQQALGQGPEFLTYFQNEAQLDKSGLPSDRFFAERPEGSVSTLKIQRTQQEDSAVYLCASSPRRPDMNTEAFFGQGTRLTVV.

The V and J genes are TRBV28 and TRBJ2-2; 11 bases are a match to TRBD1. With 6 bases clipped from V and 3 bases from J, the junction kept 6 bases outside the gene matches. The CDR3 is 16 residues long. Germline V gene data show CDR1 as MDHEN and CDR2 as SYDVKM. CDR3 region: CASRIPGQGDTGELFF. The CDR3, as DNA: TGTGCCAGCAGGATACCGGGACAGGGGGACACCGGGGAGCTGTTTTTT.

The chain recombines TRBV11-2 with TRBJ2-7, with 10 bases identical to TRBD1. The CDR3 is made up of 14 amino acids. CDR1 and CDR2 (germline): SGHAT, FQNNGV. Trimming cost V 5 bases and J 1 base; bases outside gene matches: 2. CDR3: CASSLDRGSYEQYF. CDR3 coding DNA: TGTGCCAGCAGCCTGGACAGGGGGTCCTACGAGCAGTACTTC.